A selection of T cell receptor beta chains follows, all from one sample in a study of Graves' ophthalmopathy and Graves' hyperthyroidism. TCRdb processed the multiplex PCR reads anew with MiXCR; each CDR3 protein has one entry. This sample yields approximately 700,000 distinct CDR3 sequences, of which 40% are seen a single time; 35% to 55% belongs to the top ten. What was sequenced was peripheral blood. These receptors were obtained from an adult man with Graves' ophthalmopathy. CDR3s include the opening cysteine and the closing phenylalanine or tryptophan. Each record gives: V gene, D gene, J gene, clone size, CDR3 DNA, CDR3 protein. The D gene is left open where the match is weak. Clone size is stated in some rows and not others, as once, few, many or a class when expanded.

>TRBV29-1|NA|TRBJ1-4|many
TGCAGCGTTTCGGGGCAGGGCCATGAAAAACTGTTTTTT
CSVSGQGHEKLFF
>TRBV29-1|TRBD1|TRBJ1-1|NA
TGCAGCGTAGACAGGGCCAACACTGAAGCTTTCTTT
CSVDRANTEAFF
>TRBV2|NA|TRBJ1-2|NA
TGTGCCAGCAAACAGGGTCCTAACTATGGCTACACCTTC
CASKQGPNYGYTF
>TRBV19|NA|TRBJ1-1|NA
TGTGCCAGTAGTACGGACATACTGGGGAGGTTAAACACTGAAGCTTTCTTT
CASSTDILGRLNTEAFF
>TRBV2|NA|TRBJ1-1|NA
TGTGCCAGCAAGGGATCCTCCTGGGACACTGAAGCTTTCTTT
CASKGSSWDTEAFF
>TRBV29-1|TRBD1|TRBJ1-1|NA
TGCAGCGGGGGGGGGGGGACAGGGAGTGGCACTGAAGCTTTCTTT
CSGGGGTGSGTEAFF
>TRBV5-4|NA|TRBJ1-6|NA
TGTGCCTGGAGCCCGGCAGTAGCCTCTAATTCACCCCTCCACTTT
CAWSPAVASNSPLHF
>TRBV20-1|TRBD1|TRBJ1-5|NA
TGCAGTGCTAGTGCCTGTGGGACAGGGGGCCGAATAGGTCAGCCCCAGCATTTT
CSASACGTGGRIGQPQHF
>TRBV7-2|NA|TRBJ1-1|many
TGTGCCAGCAGCCTCGGACAGTCCACTGAAGCTTTCTTT
CASSLGQSTEAFF
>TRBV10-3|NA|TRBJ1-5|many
TGTGCCATCAGTGAAGGGGGAGGGAGCAATCAGCCCCAGCATTTT
CAISEGGGSNQPQHF
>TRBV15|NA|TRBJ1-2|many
TGTGCCACCAGCAGAGGCCGTGGGAGCCTCTATGGCTACACCTTC
CATSRGRGSLYGYTF
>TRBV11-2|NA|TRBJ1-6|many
TGTGCCAGCAGCTGGGCCGGGACCGAGGGTTCACCCCTCCACTTT
CASSWAGTEGSPLHF
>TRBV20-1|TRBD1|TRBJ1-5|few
TGCAGTTCCACAGGGGCTAGCAATCAGCCCCAGCATTTT
CSSTGASNQPQHF
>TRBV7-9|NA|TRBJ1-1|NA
TGTGCCAGCAGCTTAAGCCCGGGACTAACTATGGCTTTCTTT
CASSLSPGLTMAFF
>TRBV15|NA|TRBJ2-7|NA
TGTGCCACCAGCAGAGATCTGAGGGGATCCGAGCAGTACTTC
CATSRDLRGSEQYF
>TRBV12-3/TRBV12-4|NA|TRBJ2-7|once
TGTGCCAGCAGTTTAGACGGGGGATCCCACGAGCAGTACTTC
CASSLDGGSHEQYF
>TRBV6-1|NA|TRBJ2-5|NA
TGTGCCAGCAGCTCAGGGGCGTCAGAGACCCAGTACTTC
CASSSGASETQYF
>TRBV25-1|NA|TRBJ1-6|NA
TGCGCCAGGAGCGCGCGGACAGCAGATTCTTTCGATTCACCCCTCCACTTT
CARSARTADSFDSPLHF
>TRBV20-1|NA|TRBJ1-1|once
TGCAGCGTTAGAGGGACTCCTTCGAACGCTGAAGCTTTCTTT
CSVRGTPSNAEAFF
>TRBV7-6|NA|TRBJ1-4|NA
TGTGCCAGCACCTCCCCAGGGGTTGATGAAAAACTGTTTTTT
CASTSPGVDEKLFF
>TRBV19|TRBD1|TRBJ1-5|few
TGTGCCAGTAGTACGACAGGGGATCAGCCCCAGCATTTT
CASSTTGDQPQHF
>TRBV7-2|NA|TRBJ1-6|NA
TGTGCCAGCAGCTTAGCTTGGGGTTACAATTCACCCCTCCACTTT
CASSLAWGYNSPLHF
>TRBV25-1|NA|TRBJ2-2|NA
TGTGCCAGCAGTTTAGACCAGGGCGGGACCGGGGAGCTGTTTTTT
CASSLDQGGTGELFF
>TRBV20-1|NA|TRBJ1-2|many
TGCAGTGCCAAGCCCTCGGCTAACTATGGCTACACCTTC
CSAKPSANYGYTF
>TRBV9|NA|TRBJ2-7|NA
TGTGCCAGCAGCGTAGATACAGGGTACTACGAGCAGTACTTC
CASSVDTGYYEQYF
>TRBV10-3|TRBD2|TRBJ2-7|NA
TGTGCCAGCAGGTCCAAAAGTGCGGGAGGCTACGAGCAGTACTTC
CASRSKSAGGYEQYF
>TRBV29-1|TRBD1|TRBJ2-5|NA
TGCAGCTTATCCGGGACAGGGGAAATAGAGACCCAGTACTTC
CSLSGTGEIETQYF
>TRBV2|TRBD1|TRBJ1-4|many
TGTGCCAGCAGGGGGACAGAGAGTAATGAAAAACTGTTTTTT
CASRGTESNEKLFF
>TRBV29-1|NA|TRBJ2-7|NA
TGCAGCGTTCACAGAGAGGACCACGGCTACGAGCAGTACTTC
CSVHREDHGYEQYF
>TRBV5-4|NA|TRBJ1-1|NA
TGTGCCAGCAGCCGGGGGCAGTCGTCGGTGTCGGACTTT
CASSRGQSSVSDF
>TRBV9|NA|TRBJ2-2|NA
TGTGCCAGCAACCACGATCGTAGCCCGAACACCGGGGAGCTGTTTTTT
CASNHDRSPNTGELFF
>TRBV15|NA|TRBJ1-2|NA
TGTGCCACCAGCAGAGATTTAGGGGCGGGCTATGGCTACACCTTC
CATSRDLGAGYGYTF
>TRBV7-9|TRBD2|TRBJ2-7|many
TGTGCCAGCAGTCCCGGACTAGCGGGTTCCTACGAGCAGTACTTC
CASSPGLAGSYEQYF